This T cell receptor beta chain is from a study of beta chain features in type 1 diabetes. General study findings and limits: When Type 1 diabetes patients were examined, their TCRB CDR3s proved moderately but significantly shorter in all four CD4+ subsets.

Investigators reverse transcribed all isolated RNA, so they sequenced expressed TCRB transcripts. Generated by immunoSEQ multiplex PCR, the TCRdb table keeps only in-frame clones and is missing some. The sample yields more than 250,000 clones, 15% seen once. Via CD45RO/CCR7/CD25/CD127/CD95/CD27, cells of the CD4+ naive, central memory, regulatory and stem cell-like memory subsets were sorted. As regards this clone: Its cognate antigen is unknown.

The sample taken for sequencing was naive CD4+ T cells from blood. This clonotype originated in a man between 18 and 35 years old with type 1 diabetes.

This CDR3 reads CASSETRTGEGETQYF. CDR3 DNA sequence: TGTGCCAGCAGTGAAACTCGGACAGGGGAGGGAGAGACCCAGTACTTC. The chain has TRBV25-1 and TRBJ2-5; 9 nucleotides match TRBD1. Per germline, CDR1 MGHDK and CDR2 SYGVNS. Trimming cost V 2 bases and J 4 bases; bases outside gene matches: 8. There are 16 residues in the CDR3.